This T cell receptor beta chain is from a study of blood T cells in healthy people across ages. This clonotype was observed a handful of times. A junction boundary mismatches the germline segment, possibly from a read error. Sample-barcoded 5' priming and a J-beta primer mix drove a second PCR of about 7 to 11 cycles. MiXCR, run by TCRdb on the 5' RACE reads, gives a single entry per CDR3 protein. The sample includes around 1,600,000 distinct CDR3 sequences, less than 45% of them seen just once. The CDR3 length is 13 residues. Sequencing used blood. The TCR was taken from a woman aged 18-30 years in good health. The rearrangement uses TRBV12-3 or TRBV12-4 and TRBJ1-2; D remains unclear. In nucleotides, the CDR3 is TGTGCCAGCAGTTTCGGGGATAACTCTGGCTACACCTTC. Amino acid sequence: CASSFGDNSGYTF.